This TCR beta chain is drawn from a study of identical twins. The study's findings and limits: Invariant T cells like MAIT and iNKT could partly confound the zero-insertion analyses. Rather than following the same donors, the conclusions depended on cross-sectional statistical analysis. Where out-of-frame alpha sequences were twin-shared, they showed excess low generation probability.

Note on this clonotype: Its antigen is as yet unknown.

CDR3 length equals 15 residues. The V end was cut by 4 bases, the J end by 6 bases, with 17 bases between. MiXCR, applied by TCRdb to the 5' RACE reads, yields one record per CDR3 protein. The data contain roughly 1.6 million distinct CDR3 sequences, 32% of them seen just once; the ten biggest clones take up 0.27%. Input material: cord blood. This TCR was recovered from a newborn girl in good health. The V gene is TRBV12-3 or TRBV12-4, the J gene TRBJ2-3, with D perhaps matching TRBD1 (5 bases). CDR3 sequence (DNA): TGTGCCAGCAGTTCCTATACCCGGCCAGGGGATACGCAGTATTTT. Translating it yields CASSSYTRPGDTQYF.